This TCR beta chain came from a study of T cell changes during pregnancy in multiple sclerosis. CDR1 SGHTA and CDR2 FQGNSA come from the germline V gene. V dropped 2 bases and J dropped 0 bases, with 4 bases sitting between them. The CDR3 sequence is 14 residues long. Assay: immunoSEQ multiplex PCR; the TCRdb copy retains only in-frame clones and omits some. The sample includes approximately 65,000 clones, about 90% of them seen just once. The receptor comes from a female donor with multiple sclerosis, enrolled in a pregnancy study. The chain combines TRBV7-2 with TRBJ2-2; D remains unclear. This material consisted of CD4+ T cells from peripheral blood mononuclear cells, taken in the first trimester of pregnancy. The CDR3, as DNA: TGTGCCAGCAGCTTAATAACGAACACCGGGGAGCTGTTTTTT. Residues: CASSLITNTGELFF.